The clone carrying this TCR beta chain was observed a handful of times. What it binds is unknown. The CDR3 is 12 residues long. Germline V CDR1 and CDR2: SGHTA, FQGNSA. V was cut by 5 bases and J by 4 bases, with 7 bases left in between. TCR alpha and TCR beta cDNA libraries carrying sample barcodes and UMIs were produced by 5'RACE using constant-segment primers. Via MiXCR, TCRdb re-called the 5' RACE reads, giving one row per CDR3 protein. The data show 400,000 to 500,000 distinct CDR3 sequences, roughly 20% seen once. The source of the sample is a study of T-cell memory formation after mild COVID-19. Study results and limitations: Some SARS-CoV-2-responding clones were already detected in memory before infection.

The sequenced material came from PBMCs or a T cell subset sorted from them (not recorded which). This clonotype originated in an adult woman who had mild COVID-19 (a few samples of this study predate the infection). Cell type and time point are not known. This rearrangement joins TRBV7-2 to TRBJ2-3; no definite D call. The CDR3 region is CASSPWSDTQYF. DNA for the CDR3: TGTGCCAGCAGCCCTTGGTCAGATACGCAGTATTTT.